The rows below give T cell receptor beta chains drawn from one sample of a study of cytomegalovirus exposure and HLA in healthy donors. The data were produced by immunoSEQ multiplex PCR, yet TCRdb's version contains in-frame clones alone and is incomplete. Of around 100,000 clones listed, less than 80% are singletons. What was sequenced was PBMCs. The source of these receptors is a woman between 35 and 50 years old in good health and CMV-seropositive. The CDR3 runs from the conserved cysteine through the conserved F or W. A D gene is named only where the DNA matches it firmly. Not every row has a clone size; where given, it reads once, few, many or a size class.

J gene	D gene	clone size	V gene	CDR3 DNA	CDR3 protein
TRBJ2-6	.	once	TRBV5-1	TGCGCCAGCAGCTTGGGTCTCACTATGACTGGGGCCAACGTCCTGACTTTC	CASSLGLTMTGANVLTF
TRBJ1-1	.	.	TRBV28	TGTGCCAGCAGTTTGTACCAGGGGCCGAACACTGAAGCTTTCTTT	CASSLYQGPNTEAFF
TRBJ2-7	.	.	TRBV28	TGTGCCAGCAGCCTCCTCCGTTCCTACGAGCAGTACTTC	CASSLLRSYEQYF
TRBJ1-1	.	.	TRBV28	TGTGCCAGCAGTTCCCCACAGTTCGGCACTGAAGCTTTCTTT	CASSSPQFGTEAFF
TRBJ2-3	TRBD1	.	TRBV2	TGTGCCAGCAGTGTAAGACAGGGGGGTAGCACAGATACGCAGTATTTT	CASSVRQGGSTDTQYF
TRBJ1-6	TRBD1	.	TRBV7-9	TGTGCCAGCAGCAGAGGACAGGGGGCAAATTCACCCCTCCACTTT	CASSRGQGANSPLHF
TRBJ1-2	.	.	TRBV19	TGTGCCAGTAGTACCGGGACATGGAAAAACTATGGCTACACCTTC	CASSTGTWKNYGYTF
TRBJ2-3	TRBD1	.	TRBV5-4	TGTGCCAGCAGCTGGACCAGGGGGAGAACGCGTACGGATACGCAGTATTTT	CASSWTRGRTRTDTQYF
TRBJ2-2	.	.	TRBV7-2	TGTGCCAGCAGAATTTCTGGGGAGCTGTTTTTT	CASRISGELFF
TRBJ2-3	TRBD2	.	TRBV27	TGTGCCAGCAGTTTCGGACTAGGACCCACAGATACGCAGTATTTT	CASSFGLGPTDTQYF
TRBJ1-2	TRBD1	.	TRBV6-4	TGTGCCAGCACCCCTTTTGGGCAGGGGGCGAAAAGGGCATGGGATGGCTACACCTTC	CASTPFGQGAKRAWDGYTF
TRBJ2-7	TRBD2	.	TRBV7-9	TGTGCCAGCAGCCACCCCCTAGCGGGAGGGTCCTACGAGCAGTACTTC	CASSHPLAGGSYEQYF
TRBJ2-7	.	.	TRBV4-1	TGCGCCAGCAGCCAAGACAATTTTTCCTACGAGCAGTACTTC	CASSQDNFSYEQYF